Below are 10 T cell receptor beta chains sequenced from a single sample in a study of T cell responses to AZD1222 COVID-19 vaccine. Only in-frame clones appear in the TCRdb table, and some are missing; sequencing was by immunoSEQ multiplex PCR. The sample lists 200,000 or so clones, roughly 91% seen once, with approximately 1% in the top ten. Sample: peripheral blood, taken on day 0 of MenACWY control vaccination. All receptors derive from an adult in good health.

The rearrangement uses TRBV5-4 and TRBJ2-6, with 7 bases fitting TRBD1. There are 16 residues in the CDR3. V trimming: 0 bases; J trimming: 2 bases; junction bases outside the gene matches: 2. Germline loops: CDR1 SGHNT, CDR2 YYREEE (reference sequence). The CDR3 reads CASSLVDRAGANVLTF. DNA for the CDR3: TGTGCCAGCAGCTTGGTTGACAGGGCTGGGGCCAACGTCCTGACTTTC.

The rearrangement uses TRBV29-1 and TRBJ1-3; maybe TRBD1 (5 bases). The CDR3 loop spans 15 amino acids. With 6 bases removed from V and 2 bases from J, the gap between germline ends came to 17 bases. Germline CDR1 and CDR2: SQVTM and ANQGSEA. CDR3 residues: CSVASHQGPGNTIYF. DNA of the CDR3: TGCAGCGTAGCATCACATCAGGGTCCTGGAAACACCATATATTTT. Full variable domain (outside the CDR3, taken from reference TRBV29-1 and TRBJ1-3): SAVISQKPSRDICQRGTSLTIQCQVDSQVTMMFWYRQQPGQSLTLIATANQGSEATYESGFVIDKFPISRPNLTFSTLTVSNMSPEDSSIYLCSVASHQGPGNTIYFGEGSWLTVV.

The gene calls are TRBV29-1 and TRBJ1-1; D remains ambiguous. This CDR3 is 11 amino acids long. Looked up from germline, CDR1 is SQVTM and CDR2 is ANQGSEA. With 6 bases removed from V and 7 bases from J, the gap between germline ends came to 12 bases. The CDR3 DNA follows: TGCAGCGTGGTAGCCCCGGATGAAGCTTTCTTT. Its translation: CSVVAPDEAFF.

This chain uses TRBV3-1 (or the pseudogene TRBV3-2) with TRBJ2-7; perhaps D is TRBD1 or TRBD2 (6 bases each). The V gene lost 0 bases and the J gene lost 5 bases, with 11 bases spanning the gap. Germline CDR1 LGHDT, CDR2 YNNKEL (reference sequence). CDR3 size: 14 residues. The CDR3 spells CASSQDPGGNEQYF. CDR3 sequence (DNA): TGTGCCAGCAGCCAAGATCCCGGGGGCAACGAGCAGTACTTC.

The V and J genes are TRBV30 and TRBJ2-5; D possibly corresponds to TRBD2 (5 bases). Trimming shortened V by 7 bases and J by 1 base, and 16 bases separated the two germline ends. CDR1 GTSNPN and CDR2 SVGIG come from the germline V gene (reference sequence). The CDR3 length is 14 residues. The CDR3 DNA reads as TGTGCCTTGAATGAAAGAGGGCTCCAAGAGACCCAGTACTTC. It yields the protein CALNERGLQETQYF. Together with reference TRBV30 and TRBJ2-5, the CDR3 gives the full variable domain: SQTIHQWPATLVQPVGSPLSLECTVEGTSNPNLYWYRQAAGRGLQLLFYSVGIGQISSEVPQNLSASRPQDRQFILSSKKLLLSDSGFYLCALNERGLQETQYFGPGTRLLVL.

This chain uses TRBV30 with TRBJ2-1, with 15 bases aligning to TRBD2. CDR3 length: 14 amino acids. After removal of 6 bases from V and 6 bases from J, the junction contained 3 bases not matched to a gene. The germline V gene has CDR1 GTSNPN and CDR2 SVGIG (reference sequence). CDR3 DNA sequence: TGTGCCTGTAGGACTAGCGGGGGGGTCAATGAGCAGTTCTTC. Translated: CACRTSGGVNEQFF.

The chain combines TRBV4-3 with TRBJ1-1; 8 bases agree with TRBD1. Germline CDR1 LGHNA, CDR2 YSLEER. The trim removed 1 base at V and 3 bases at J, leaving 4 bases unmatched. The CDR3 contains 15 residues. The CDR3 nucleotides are TGCGCCAGCAGCCAAGGGCTGACAGGGGACACTGAAGCTTTCTTT. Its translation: CASSQGLTGDTEAFF.

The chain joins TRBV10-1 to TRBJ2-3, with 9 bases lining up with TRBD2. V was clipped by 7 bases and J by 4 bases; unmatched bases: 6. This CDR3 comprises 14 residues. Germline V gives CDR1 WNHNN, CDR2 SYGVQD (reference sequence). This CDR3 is CASNRGGVSDTQYF. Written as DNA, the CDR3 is TGCGCCAGCAATCGCGGGGGGGTGTCAGATACGCAGTATTTT.

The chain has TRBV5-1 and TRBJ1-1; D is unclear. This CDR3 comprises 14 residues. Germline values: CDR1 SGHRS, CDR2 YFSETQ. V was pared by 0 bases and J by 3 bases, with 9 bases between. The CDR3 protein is CASSLGLPDTEAFF. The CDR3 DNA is TGCGCCAGCAGCTTGGGGTTACCGGACACTGAAGCTTTCTTT.

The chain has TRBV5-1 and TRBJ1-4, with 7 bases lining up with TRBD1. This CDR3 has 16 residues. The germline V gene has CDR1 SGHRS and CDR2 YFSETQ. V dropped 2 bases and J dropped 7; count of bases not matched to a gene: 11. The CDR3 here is CASSLLPGTASEKLFF. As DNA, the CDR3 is TGCGCCAGCAGCTTATTGCCCGGGACAGCCTCTGAAAAACTGTTTTTT.